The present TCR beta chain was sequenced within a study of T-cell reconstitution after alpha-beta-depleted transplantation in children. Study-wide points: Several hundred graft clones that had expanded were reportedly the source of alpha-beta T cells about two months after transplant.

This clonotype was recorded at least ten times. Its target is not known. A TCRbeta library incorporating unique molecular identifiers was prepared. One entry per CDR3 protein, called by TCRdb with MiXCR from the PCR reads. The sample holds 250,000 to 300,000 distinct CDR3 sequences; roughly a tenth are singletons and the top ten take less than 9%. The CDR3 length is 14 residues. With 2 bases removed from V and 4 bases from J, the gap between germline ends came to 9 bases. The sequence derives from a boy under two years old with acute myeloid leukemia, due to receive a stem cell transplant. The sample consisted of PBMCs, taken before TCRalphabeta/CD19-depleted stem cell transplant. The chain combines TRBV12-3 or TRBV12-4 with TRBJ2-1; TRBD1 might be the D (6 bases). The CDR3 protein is CASSLLGGYNEQFF. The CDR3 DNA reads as TGTGCCAGCAGTTTATTAGGGGGTTACAATGAGCAGTTCTTC.